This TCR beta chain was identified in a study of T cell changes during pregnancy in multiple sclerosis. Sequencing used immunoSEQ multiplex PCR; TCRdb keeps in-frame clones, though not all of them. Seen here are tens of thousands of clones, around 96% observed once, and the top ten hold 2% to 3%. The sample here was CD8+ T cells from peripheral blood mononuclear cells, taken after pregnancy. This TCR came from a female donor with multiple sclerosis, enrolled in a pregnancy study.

This chain's CDR3 is CASSFPTVNTEAFF. The CDR3 nucleotides read TGTGCCAGCAGCTTCCCTACAGTGAACACTGAAGCTTTCTTT. V and J are TRBV13 and TRBJ1-1, with D unresolved. The CDR3 has 14 residues. Trimming took 3 bases from V and 0 from J, leaving 8 bases between them. Per the germline V gene, CDR1 is PRHDT and CDR2 is FYEKMQ (reference sequence). The full variable domain, with the rest looked up from reference TRBV13 and TRBJ1-1, is AAGVIQSPRHLIKEKRETATLKCYPIPRHDTVYWYQQGPGQDPQFLISFYEKMQSDKGSIPDRFSAQQFSDYHSELNMSSLELGDSALYFCASSFPTVNTEAFFGQGTRLTVV.